Here is one T cell receptor beta chain with its context. Its antigen is undetermined. A far bigger clonotype differs at one base, so this is likely a read error. The sample contains more than one DNA sequence encoding this CDR3. The replicate PCRs on unsorted PBMC were given approximately 300 ng DNA, which is 25,000 to 35,000 T cell genomes. The unsorted PBMC sample used ten immunoSEQ deep assay plates. Sequenced by immunoSEQ multiplex PCR; TCRdb stores in-frame clones only, minus some. The sample yields about 490,000 clones, over 70% seen once. This record comes from a study of shared clonotypes between healthy human individuals. Study-level points and caveats: An anticipated effect of sequencing depth on clonotype sharing among donors was recognized.

Donors, without exception, were Caucasian adults residing in Nashville, Tennessee. The sequenced sample was PBMCs. This receptor was obtained from a woman in her forties in good health. Some clones in this sample may be carry-over from other donors' samples.

This CDR3 is CASSLSGTVEAFF. The DNA of the CDR3 is TGTGCCAGTAGTTTATCCGGGACAGTTGAAGCTTTCTTT. V usage is TRBV28 and J usage is TRBJ1-1, with 7 bases that match TRBD1. Germline loops: CDR1 MDHEN, CDR2 SYDVKM. The CDR3 is 13 residues long.